This passage covers 4 T cell receptor beta chains from one sample sequenced in a study of blood T cell repertoires in COVID-19. Using immunoSEQ multiplex PCR, the repertoire was profiled, and TCRdb retains in-frame clones only, with some absent. Counted here are around 190,000 clones, around 83% occurring once; the ten biggest clones make up around 7.8%. Sequences were obtained from peripheral blood. The receptors were gathered from a woman aged 55-70 years with acute or convalescent COVID-19.

The chain has TRBV5-4 and TRBJ1-1, with D perhaps TRBD1 (5 bases). The germline V gene has CDR1 SGHNT and CDR2 YYREEE (reference sequence). CDR3 length: 14 amino acids. V lost 7 bases and J lost 4, with 17 bases in between. DNA of the CDR3: TGTGCCAGCGACTCGGGGGGAAGGGGCACTGAAGCTTTCTTT. This gives the protein CASDSGGRGTEAFF.

Written as DNA, the CDR3 is TGTGCCAGCAAGAATGCCGGAGATACGCAGTATTTT. It codes for CASKNAGDTQYF. This chain connects TRBV12-3 or TRBV12-4 to TRBJ2-3; no clear D. The germline V and J ends were trimmed by 7 bases and 5 bases, with 10 bases remaining between them. The CDR3 loop spans 12 amino acids.

The chain combines TRBV28 with TRBJ1-5; D gene uncertain. The germline CDR1 and CDR2 sequences are MDHEN and SYDVKM. V was shortened by 5 bases and J by 4 bases, with 15 bases between the two germline ends. The CDR3 loop spans 15 amino acids. The CDR3 nucleotides read TGTGCCAGCAGTGGGCGCGGCGGGCTAAATCAGCCCCAGCATTTT. It specifies CASSGRGGLNQPQHF.

V is TRBV5-1 and J is TRBJ2-1, with D possibly being TRBD2 (5 bases). Per the germline V gene, CDR1 is SGHRS and CDR2 is YFSETQ. V was cut by 1 base and J by 0 bases, with 8 bases left in between. The CDR3 loop spans 15 amino acids. The CDR3 DNA follows: TGCGCCAGCAGCTTGAGCGGAGACTCCTACAATGAGCAGTTCTTC. Its translation: CASSLSGDSYNEQFF.